Here is one TCR beta chain with its context. The data were taken from a study of blood T cell repertoires in COVID-19. Across the whole study: Acute and convalescent COVID-19 samples came from the United States, Italy and Spain.

Trimming took off 1 base at V and 3 bases at J, with 12 bases between the two ends. Germline CDR1 is SGHTA and CDR2 is FQGTGA. This CDR3 is built from 15 residues. In the authors' methods: Amplification of reference gene primers provided the estimated nucleated cell counts. Clones were sequenced by immunoSEQ multiplex PCR, and TCRdb holds only the in-frame ones, with some missing. Clone size and V and J calls were adopted from that table, with D and trimming inferred from the DNA. Here the sample spans about 400,000 clones, around 92% being singletons. V is TRBV7-3 and J is TRBJ2-5; TRBD1 is a possible D gene (5 bases). This clonotype was obtained from a middle-aged man with acute or convalescent COVID-19. What was sequenced was peripheral blood. The CDR3 spells CASSLSGLGEETQYF. The CDR3 region has the DNA TGTGCCAGCAGCTTAAGCGGCCTAGGGGAAGAGACCCAGTACTTC.